The source of this T cell receptor beta chain is a study of OX40 agonist ivuxolimab in advanced cancers. Turning to the study itself: Cancers in dose escalation were hepatocellular, melanoma, renal cell and head and neck.

Study-wide results and caveats: The antigen specificity of the peripheral T cells (those that were expanded) was not determined.

In the case of this clone: Its target is not known.

Germline V lookup: CDR1 SGHNT, CDR2 YYREEE (reference sequence). CDR3 size: 19 residues. J gave up 0 bases and V 4 bases, and 13 bases lay outside the gene matches. Any history of autoimmune disease or systemic immunosuppression disqualified patients. Sequenced by immunoSEQ multiplex PCR; TCRdb stores in-frame clones only, minus some. Found here are around 80,000 clones, less than 90% of them singletons; the top ten hold roughly 3.1%. This sequence was found in an adult with an advanced solid tumor such as melanoma, head and neck, liver or kidney cancer. Sequencing used CD4+ or CD8+ T cells sorted from blood, obtained in a trial of the OX40 agonist ivuxolimab. The rearrangement uses TRBV5-4 and TRBJ1-3; TRBD1 matches at 10 bases. CDR3 amino acids: CASSDRDRGIRSSGNTIYF. The CDR3 DNA reads TGTGCCAGCAGCGACCGGGACAGGGGAATTAGGAGCTCTGGAAACACCATATATTTT.